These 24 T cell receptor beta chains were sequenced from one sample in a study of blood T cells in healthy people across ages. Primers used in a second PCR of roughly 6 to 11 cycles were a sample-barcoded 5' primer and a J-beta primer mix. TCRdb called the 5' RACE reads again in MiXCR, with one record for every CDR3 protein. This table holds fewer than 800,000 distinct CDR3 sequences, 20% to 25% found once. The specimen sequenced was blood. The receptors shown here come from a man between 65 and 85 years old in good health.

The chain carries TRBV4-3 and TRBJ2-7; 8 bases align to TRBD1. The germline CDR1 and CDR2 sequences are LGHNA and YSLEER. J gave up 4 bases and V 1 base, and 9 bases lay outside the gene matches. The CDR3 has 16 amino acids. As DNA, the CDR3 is TGCGCCAGCAGCCAAGCTCTTGGACAGGGAGGATACGAGCAGTACTTC. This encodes CASSQALGQGGYEQYF.

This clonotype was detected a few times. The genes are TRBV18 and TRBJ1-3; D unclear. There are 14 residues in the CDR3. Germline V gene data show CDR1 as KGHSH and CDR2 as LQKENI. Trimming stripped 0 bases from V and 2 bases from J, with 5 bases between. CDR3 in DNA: TGTGCCAGCTCACCACCGACGGCTGGAAACACCATATATTTT. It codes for CASSPPTAGNTIYF.

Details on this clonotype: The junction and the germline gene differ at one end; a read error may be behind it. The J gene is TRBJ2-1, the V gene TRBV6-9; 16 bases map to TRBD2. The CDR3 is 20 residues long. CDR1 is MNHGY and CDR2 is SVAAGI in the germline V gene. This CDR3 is CASSSLSGTSGRASYNEQFF. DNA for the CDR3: TGTGCTAGCAGTTCCCTATCCGGGACTAGCGGGAGGGCCTCCTACAATGAGCAGTTCTTC.

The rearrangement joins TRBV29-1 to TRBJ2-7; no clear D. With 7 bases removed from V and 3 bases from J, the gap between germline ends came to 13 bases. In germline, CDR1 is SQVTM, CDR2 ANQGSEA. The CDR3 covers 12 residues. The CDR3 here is CSGDGRIYEQYF. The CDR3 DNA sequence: TGCAGCGGTGACGGACGGATCTACGAGCAGTACTTC.

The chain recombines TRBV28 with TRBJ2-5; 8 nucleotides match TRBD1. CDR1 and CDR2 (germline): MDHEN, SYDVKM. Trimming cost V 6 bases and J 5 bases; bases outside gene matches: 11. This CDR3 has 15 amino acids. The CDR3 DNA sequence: TGTGCCAGCAGCCCTCCGGACAGGGTGGGTGAGACCCAGTACTTC. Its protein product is CASSPPDRVGETQYF.

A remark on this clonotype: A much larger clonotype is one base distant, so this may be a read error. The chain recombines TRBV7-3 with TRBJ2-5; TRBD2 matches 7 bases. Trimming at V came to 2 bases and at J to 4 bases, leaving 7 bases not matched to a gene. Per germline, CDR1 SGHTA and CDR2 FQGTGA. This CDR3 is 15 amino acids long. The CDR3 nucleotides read TGTGCCAGCAGCTTACTAGTGGGAGGGCCAGAGACCCAGTACTTC. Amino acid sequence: CASSLLVGGPETQYF.

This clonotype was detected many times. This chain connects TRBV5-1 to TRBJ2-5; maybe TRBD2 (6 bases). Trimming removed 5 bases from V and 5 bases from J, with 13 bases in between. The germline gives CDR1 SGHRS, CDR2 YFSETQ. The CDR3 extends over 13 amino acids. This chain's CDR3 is CASRAASDETQYF. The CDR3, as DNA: TGCGCCAGCAGGGCGGCTAGCGATGAGACCCAGTACTTC.

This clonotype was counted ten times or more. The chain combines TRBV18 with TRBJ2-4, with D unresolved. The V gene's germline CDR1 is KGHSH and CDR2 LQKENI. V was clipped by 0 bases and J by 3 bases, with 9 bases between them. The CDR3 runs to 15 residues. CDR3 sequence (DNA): TGTGCCAGCTCACCACCGTCCTCCCACAAAAACATTCAGTACTTC. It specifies CASSPPSSHKNIQYF.

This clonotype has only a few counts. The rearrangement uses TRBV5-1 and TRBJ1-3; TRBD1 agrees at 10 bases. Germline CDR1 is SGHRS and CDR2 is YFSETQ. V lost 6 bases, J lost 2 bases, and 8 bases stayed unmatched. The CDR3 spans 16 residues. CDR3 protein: CASTTGQGVAGNTIYF. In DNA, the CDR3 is TGCGCCAGCACCACCGGACAGGGGGTTGCTGGAAACACCATATATTTT. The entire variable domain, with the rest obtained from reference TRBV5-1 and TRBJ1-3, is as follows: KAGVTQTPRYLIKTRGQQVTLSCSPISGHRSVSWYQQTPGQGLQFLFEYFSETQRNKGNFPGRFSGRQFSNSRSEMNVSTLELGDSALYLCASTTGQGVAGNTIYFGEGSWLTVV.

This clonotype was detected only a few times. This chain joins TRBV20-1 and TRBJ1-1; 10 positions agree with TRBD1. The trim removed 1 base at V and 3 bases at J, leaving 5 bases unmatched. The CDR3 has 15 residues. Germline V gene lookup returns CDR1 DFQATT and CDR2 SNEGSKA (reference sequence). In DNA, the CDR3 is TGCAGTGCTAGAGCGGGACAGGGGCGATACACTGAAGCTTTCTTT. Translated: CSARAGQGRYTEAFF.

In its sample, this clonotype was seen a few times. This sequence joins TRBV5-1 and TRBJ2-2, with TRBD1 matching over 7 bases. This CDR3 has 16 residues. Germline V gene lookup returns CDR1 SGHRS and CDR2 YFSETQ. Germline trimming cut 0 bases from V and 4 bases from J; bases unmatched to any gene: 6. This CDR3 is CASSLGQGTSTGELFF. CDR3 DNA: TGCGCCAGCAGCTTGGGACAGGGAACCTCCACCGGGGAGCTGTTTTTT.

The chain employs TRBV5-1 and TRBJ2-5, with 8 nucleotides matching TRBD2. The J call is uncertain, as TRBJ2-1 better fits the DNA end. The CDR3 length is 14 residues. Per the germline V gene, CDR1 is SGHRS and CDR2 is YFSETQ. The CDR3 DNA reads TGCGCCAGCAGCTCGGGAGCGGGAGCTAATGAGCAGTTCTTC. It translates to CASSSGAGANEQFF.

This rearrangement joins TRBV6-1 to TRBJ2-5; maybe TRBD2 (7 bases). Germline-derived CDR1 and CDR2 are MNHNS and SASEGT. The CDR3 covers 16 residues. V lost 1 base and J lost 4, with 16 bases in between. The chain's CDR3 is CASSEGGGRGRETQYF. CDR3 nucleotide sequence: TGTGCCAGCAGTGAAGGGGGGGGAAGGGGGAGAGAGACCCAGTACTTC.

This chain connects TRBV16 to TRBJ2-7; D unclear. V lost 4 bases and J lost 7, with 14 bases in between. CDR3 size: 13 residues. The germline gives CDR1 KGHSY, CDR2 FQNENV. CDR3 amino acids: CASSPRSSREQYF. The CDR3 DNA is TGTGCCAGCAGCCCCCGTTCCTCGCGGGAGCAGTACTTC.

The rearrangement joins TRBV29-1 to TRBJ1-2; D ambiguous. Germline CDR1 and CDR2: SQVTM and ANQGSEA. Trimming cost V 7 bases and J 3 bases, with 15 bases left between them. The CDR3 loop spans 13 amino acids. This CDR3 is CSAPAPDHYGYTF. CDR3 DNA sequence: TGCAGCGCCCCTGCCCCTGATCACTATGGCTACACCTTC.

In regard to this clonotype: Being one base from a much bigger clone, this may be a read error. The CDR3 here is CASSRKGQGRDTQYF. In DNA form, the CDR3 reads TGTGCCAGCAGCCGGAAAGGACAGGGTCGGGATACGCAGTATTTT. The chain employs TRBV4-2 and TRBJ2-3, with 8 bases lining up with TRBD1. Germline V gene lookup returns CDR1 LGHNA and CDR2 YNFKEQ. The CDR3 spans 15 residues. J gave up 6 bases and V 4 bases, and 9 bases lay outside the gene matches.

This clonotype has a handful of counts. CDR3 nucleotide sequence: TGTGCCAGCAGCAAGGGGGACGAGCAGTACTTC. This codes for CASSKGDEQYF. The chain has TRBV7-9 and TRBJ2-7; D is possibly TRBD1 (6 bases). This CDR3 spans 11 amino acids. Germline CDR1 is SEHNR and CDR2 is FQNEAQ (reference sequence). The V end was cut by 5 bases, the J end by 5 bases, with 7 bases between.

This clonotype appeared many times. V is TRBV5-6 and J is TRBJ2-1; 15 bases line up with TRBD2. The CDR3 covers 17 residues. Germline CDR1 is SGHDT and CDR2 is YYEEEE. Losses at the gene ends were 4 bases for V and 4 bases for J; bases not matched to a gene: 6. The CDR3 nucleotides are TGTGCCAGCAGCCCGGGACTAGCGGGAGGACAATACAATGAGCAGTTCTTC. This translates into CASSPGLAGGQYNEQFF.

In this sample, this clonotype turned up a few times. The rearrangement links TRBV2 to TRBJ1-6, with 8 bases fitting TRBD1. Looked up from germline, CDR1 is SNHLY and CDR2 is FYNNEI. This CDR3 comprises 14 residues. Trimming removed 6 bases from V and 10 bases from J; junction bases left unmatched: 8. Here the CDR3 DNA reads TGTGCCAGCAGACCCGGGACAGGTTCCTCACCCCTCCACTTT. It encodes CASRPGTGSSPLHF. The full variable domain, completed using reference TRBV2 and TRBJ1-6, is EPEVTQTPSHQVTQMGQEVILRCVPISNHLYFYWYRQILGQKVEFLVSFYNNEISEKSEIFDDQFSVERPDGSNFTLKIRSTKLEDSAMYFCASRPGTGSSPLHFGNGTRLTVT.

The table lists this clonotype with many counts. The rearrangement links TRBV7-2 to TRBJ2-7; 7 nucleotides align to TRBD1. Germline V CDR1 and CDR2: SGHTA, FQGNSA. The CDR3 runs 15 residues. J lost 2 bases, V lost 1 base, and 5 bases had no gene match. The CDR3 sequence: CASSLGQGETYEQYF. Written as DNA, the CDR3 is TGTGCCAGCAGCTTAGGACAGGGTGAAACCTACGAGCAGTACTTC.

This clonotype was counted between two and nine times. For the CDR3, the DNA is TGTGCCAGCAGCGTGGCTAGCGGGAGGTGGTACGAGCAGTACTTC. Amino acids: CASSVASGRWYEQYF. V is TRBV9 and J is TRBJ2-7; the match to TRBD2 covers 11 bases. CDR1 is SGDLS, CDR2 YYNGEE, per germline. This CDR3 spans 15 amino acids. The V segment lost 2 bases and the J segment 4 bases; nucleotides outside the gene matches: 5.

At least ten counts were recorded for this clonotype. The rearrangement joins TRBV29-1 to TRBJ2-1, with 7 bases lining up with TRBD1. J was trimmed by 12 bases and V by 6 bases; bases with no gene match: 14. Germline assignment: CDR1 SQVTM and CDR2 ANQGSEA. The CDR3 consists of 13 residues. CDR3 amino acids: CSVPGQSSRGQFF. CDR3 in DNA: TGCAGCGTCCCGGGACAGAGTTCTCGAGGGCAGTTCTTC.

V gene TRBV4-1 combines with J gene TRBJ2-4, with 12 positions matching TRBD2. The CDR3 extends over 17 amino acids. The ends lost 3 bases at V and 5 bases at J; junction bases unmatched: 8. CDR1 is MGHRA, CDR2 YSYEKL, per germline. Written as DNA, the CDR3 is TGCGCCAGCAGCCAGGGTGGGACTAGCGGGTTTGAAAACATTCAGTACTTC. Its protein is CASSQGGTSGFENIQYF.

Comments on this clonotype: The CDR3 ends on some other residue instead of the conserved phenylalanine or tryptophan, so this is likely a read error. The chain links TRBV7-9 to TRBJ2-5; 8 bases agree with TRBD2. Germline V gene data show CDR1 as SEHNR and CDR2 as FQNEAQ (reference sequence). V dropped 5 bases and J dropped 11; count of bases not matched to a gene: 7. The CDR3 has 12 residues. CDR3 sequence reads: CASSSGSREQYL. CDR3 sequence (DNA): TGTGCCAGCAGCAGCGGGAGTCGAGAGCAGTACCTC.